These 18 T cell receptor beta chains came from one sample sequenced in a study of Ad26.COV2.S vaccination and SARS-CoV-2 variants (TCRdb year 2021). Preparation of the library involved the immunoSEQ multiplex PCR assay. Sourced from immuneACCESS, this table was stored by TCRdb with only in-frame sequences that have V and J called. A share of the clones is absent; for the studies checked, an unresolved V gene accounts for under half, and the remainder has no known explanation. The table for this sample lists approximately 450,000 clones; about 93% of them were counted only once. The ten largest account for 10% to 15% of the sample. Explained via the paper, the treatment or condition label denotes: 19 received Ad26.COV2.S at low or high dose, single or two shots; several received placebo; per-sample allocation not given. For vaccine and placebo recipients, repertoires were sequenced using samples collected on day 63 after the first injection.

Sample: peripheral blood, taken in a trial of Ad26.COV2.S vaccine versus placebo. The receptors come from a person aged 18-60 years who received the Ad26.COV2.S COVID-19 vaccine or a placebo.

The V and J genes are TRBV19 and TRBJ1-5; no clear D. This CDR3 has 13 amino acids. Germline V CDR1 and CDR2: LNHDA, SQIVND (reference sequence). The germline V and J ends were trimmed by 3 bases and 7 bases, with 10 bases remaining between them. The CDR3 sequence: CASSIPESQPQHF. CDR3 sequence (DNA): TGTGCCAGTAGTATTCCCGAGAGCCAGCCCCAGCATTTT.

The chain recombines TRBV30 with TRBJ2-7; D is ambiguous. The CDR3 has 14 residues. CDR1 and CDR2 from the germline V gene are GTSNPN and SVGIG (reference sequence). Trimming shortened V by 0 bases and J by 0 bases, and 9 bases separated the two germline ends. CDR3: CAWSVDLASYEQYF. The CDR3 DNA sequence: TGTGCCTGGAGTGTAGACCTCGCCTCCTACGAGCAGTACTTC.

The chain's CDR3 is CASSYSTGGELFF. The CDR3 nucleotides are TGTGCCAGCAGTTACTCCACGGGGGGGGAGCTGTTTTTT. The rearrangement joins TRBV6-5 to TRBJ2-2, with D possibly matching TRBD2 (5 bases). Trimming cost V 0 bases and J 8 bases, with 7 bases left between them. Looked up from germline, CDR1 is MNHEY and CDR2 is SVGAGI. The CDR3 totals 13 residues.

The rearrangement links TRBV19 to TRBJ2-4, with TRBD1 identical over 8 bases. This CDR3 region has 15 residues. Germline V gene lookup returns CDR1 LNHDA and CDR2 SQIVND (reference sequence). V lost 2 bases and J lost 5; bases outside the gene matches: 5. CDR3 in DNA: TGTGCCAGTAGTATAAGTATGGGACAGGAAAACATTCAGTACTTC. It is translated as CASSISMGQENIQYF.

J is TRBJ2-7 and V is TRBV5-5; D might be TRBD1 (5 bases). Looked up from germline, CDR1 is SGHKS and CDR2 is YYEKEE (reference sequence). Trimming pared 1 base from V and 3 bases from J, leaving 8 bases between. The CDR3 runs 13 residues. CDR3 DNA: TGTGCCAGCAGCTTGACAGGTAACTACGAGCAGTACTTC. Translating it yields CASSLTGNYEQYF. The full variable domain, rest sourced from reference TRBV5-5 and TRBJ2-7, is DAGVTQSPTHLIKTRGQQVTLRCSPISGHKSVSWYQQVLGQGPQFIFQYYEKEERGRGNFPDRFSARQFPNYSSELNVNALLLGDSALYLCASSLTGNYEQYFGPGTRLTVT.

The chain recombines TRBV4-3 with TRBJ1-5; D remains unclear. Trimming pared 0 bases from V and 4 bases from J, leaving 10 bases between. The CDR3 covers 15 residues. Germline-derived CDR1 and CDR2 are LGHNA and YSLEER. CDR3: CASSQDREKNQPQHF. The CDR3 DNA is TGCGCCAGCAGCCAAGATCGGGAGAAAAATCAGCCCCAGCATTTT.

The chain is built from TRBV6-5 and TRBJ1-4; possibly TRBD1 for D (5 bases). Trimming removed 2 bases from V and 7 bases from J, with 14 bases in between. Per germline, CDR1 MNHEY and CDR2 SVGAGI. The CDR3 loop spans 15 amino acids. The CDR3 DNA follows: TGTGCCAGCAGTTACGAGTCGTGGGGGAGTGAAAAACTGTTTTTT. As protein: CASSYESWGSEKLFF.

The chain joins TRBV7-8 to TRBJ1-3, with D perhaps TRBD1 (5 bases). The CDR3 is made up of 17 amino acids. Trimming removed 1 base from V and 4 bases from J, with 17 bases in between. CDR1 and CDR2 (germline): SGHVS, FQNEAQ. This CDR3 reads CASSLGPGGDYGNTIYF. The CDR3 bases are TGTGCCAGCAGCTTAGGCCCGGGGGGGGACTACGGAAACACCATATATTTT.

The gene calls are TRBV6-2 or TRBV6-3 and TRBJ2-7; 9 nucleotides align to TRBD2. Germline V gives CDR1 MNHEY, CDR2 SVGEGT. V gave up 2 bases and J gave up 4 bases; unmatched junction bases: 3. This CDR3 spans 14 amino acids. CDR3 DNA sequence: TGTGCCAGCAGTTACCAGGGACTAGCATACGAGCAGTACTTC. Amino acids: CASSYQGLAYEQYF.

V and J are TRBV7-9 and TRBJ2-1; 15 nucleotides line up with TRBD2. V lost 5 bases to trimming and J lost 4 bases; unmatched junction nucleotides: 9. The CDR3 is 18 residues long. The germline V gene encodes CDR1 SEHNR and CDR2 FQNEAQ (reference sequence). The CDR3 nucleotides read TGTGCCAGCAGCCTGGGACTAGCGGGAGGCCGGCCGTACAATGAGCAGTTCTTC. Translated, it gives CASSLGLAGGRPYNEQFF.

V and J are TRBV6-6 and TRBJ1-2; possibly TRBD1 for D (6 bases). The V end lost 8 bases, the J end lost 3 bases, and 19 bases lay between the germline ends. CDR3 size: 15 residues. Germline V gene lookup returns CDR1 MNHNY and CDR2 SVGAGI (reference sequence). As DNA, the CDR3 is TGTGCCAGCTACCCGGGACACGGATGGGACTATGGCTACACCTTC. Its protein is CASYPGHGWDYGYTF.

The gene calls are TRBV6-2 or TRBV6-3 and TRBJ1-1; a possible D gene is TRBD1 (5 bases). Germline loops: CDR1 MNHEY, CDR2 SVGEGT. CDR3 length: 16 residues. V was clipped by 0 bases and J by 4 bases, with 15 bases between them. Written as DNA, the CDR3 is TGTGCCAGCAGTTACTCTTTCGGGGGGAGTAGCACTGAAGCTTTCTTT. Amino acids: CASSYSFGGSSTEAFF.

The chain employs TRBV9 and TRBJ1-1; 8 nucleotides match TRBD1. The CDR3 runs to 15 residues. Trimming cost V 2 bases and J 2 bases; bases outside gene matches: 5. CDR1 and CDR2 (germline): SGDLS, YYNGEE. The CDR3 region is CASSVGQGINTEAFF. The CDR3 DNA sequence: TGTGCCAGCAGCGTCGGACAGGGAATAAACACTGAAGCTTTCTTT.

The chain employs TRBV7-9 and TRBJ2-7; 11 bases fit TRBD2. Germline V gene sequence: CDR1 SEHNR, CDR2 FQNEAQ (reference sequence). The CDR3 spans 15 residues. The junction had 4 bases not matched to a gene; V was cut back by 3 bases and J by 3 bases. Written as DNA, the CDR3 is TGTGCCAGCAGCTTGACTAGCGGGAAAAACTACGAGCAGTACTTC. It yields the protein CASSLTSGKNYEQYF. Drawing the rest from reference TRBV7-9 and TRBJ2-7, the complete variable domain is DTGVSQNPRHKITKRGQNVTFRCDPISEHNRLYWYRQTLGQGPEFLTYFQNEAQLEKSRLLSDRFSAERPKGSFSTLEIQRTEQGDSAMYLCASSLTSGKNYEQYFGPGTRLTVT.

V and J are TRBV7-9 and TRBJ1-1, with 7 bases matching TRBD1. The V gene's germline CDR1 is SEHNR and CDR2 FQNEAQ (reference sequence). The CDR3 length is 15 residues. J gave up 2 bases and V 1 base, and 4 bases lay outside the gene matches. This CDR3 reads CASSLVDRDNTEAFF. CDR3 nucleotide sequence: TGTGCCAGCAGCTTAGTAGACAGGGACAACACTGAAGCTTTCTTT.

The V gene is TRBV19, the J gene TRBJ1-2; a weak D match, TRBD1 (6 bases). The length of the CDR3 is 13 residues. From germline, CDR1 is LNHDA and CDR2 SQIVND (reference sequence). Trimming left V 4 bases short and J 4 bases short, with 10 bases between. The CDR3 DNA follows: TGTGCCAGTAGTACGGACAGACTCTATGGCTACACCTTC. As protein: CASSTDRLYGYTF.

The CDR3 bases are TGCAGCGCGAGACAGGGGCCCGAGGCCCCCCAGTACTTC. It encodes CSARQGPEAPQYF. This chain connects TRBV29-1 to TRBJ2-5; 8 positions agree with TRBD1. This CDR3 region has 13 residues. Trimming at V came to 7 bases and at J to 9 bases, leaving 13 bases not matched to a gene. Germline CDR1 and CDR2: SQVTM and ANQGSEA.

The V gene is TRBV30, the J gene TRBJ1-1; D gene uncertain. V lost 0 bases and J 0 bases, leaving 11 bases between the germline ends. The CDR3 has 15 residues. From germline, CDR1 is GTSNPN and CDR2 SVGIG (reference sequence). The CDR3 reads CAWSVRIGLNTEAFF. The CDR3 DNA follows: TGTGCCTGGAGTGTACGAATAGGTTTGAACACTGAAGCTTTCTTT. Complete variable domain (other parts from reference TRBV30 and TRBJ1-1): SQTIHQWPATLVQPVGSPLSLECTVEGTSNPNLYWYRQAAGRGLQLLFYSVGIGQISSEVPQNLSASRPQDRQFILSSKKLLLSDSGFYLCAWSVRIGLNTEAFFGQGTRLTVV.